The next 18 T cell receptor beta chains were all read from a single sample in a study of PD-1 blockade in mismatch repair-deficient tumors. Generated by immunoSEQ multiplex PCR, the TCRdb table keeps only in-frame clones and is missing some. Among roughly 120,000 clones listed, around 80% were seen once. Source: peripheral blood, taken about 60 weeks after starting pembrolizumab. These receptor sequences come from an adult with mismatch repair-deficient cancer.

The V and J genes are TRBV7-9 and TRBJ1-1; 7 positions agree with TRBD1. This CDR3 is built from 14 residues. Germline CDR1 reads SEHNR; CDR2 reads FQNEAQ (reference sequence). V trimming: 5 bases; J trimming: 8 bases; junction bases outside the gene matches: 11. CDR3 amino acids: CASSMLGGHYEAFF. Here the CDR3 DNA reads TGTGCCAGCAGCATGTTAGGGGGCCATTACGAAGCTTTCTTT.

The V call is TRBV10-3, the J call TRBJ2-1, with 7 bases lining up with TRBD1. Germline CDR1 is ENHRY and CDR2 is SYGVKD. This CDR3 spans 17 amino acids. Trimming removed 4 bases from V and 3 bases from J; junction bases left unmatched: 12. CDR3 amino acids: CAISGPETGTGYNEQFF. CDR3 DNA: TGTGCCATCAGTGGACCCGAGACAGGGACGGGCTACAATGAGCAGTTCTTC.

The CDR3 coding sequence is TGTGCCAGCAGCCCCGGCGGGGGGCTGAACACTGAAGCTTTCTTT. Amino acids: CASSPGGGLNTEAFF. The chain couples TRBV5-4 to TRBJ1-1; possibly TRBD1 for D (6 bases). The CDR3 sequence is 15 residues long. V lost 4 bases and J lost 0, with 13 bases in between. Germline CDR1 is SGHNT and CDR2 is YYREEE (reference sequence).

The V call is TRBV2, the J call TRBJ2-2; the match to TRBD2 covers 11 bases. Per germline, CDR1 SNHLY and CDR2 FYNNEI. The CDR3 runs to 15 residues. V trimming: 3 bases; J trimming: 5 bases; junction bases outside the gene matches: 2. The CDR3 loop is CASSETSGKTGELFF. CDR3 sequence (DNA): TGTGCCAGCAGTGAGACTAGCGGGAAGACCGGGGAGCTGTTTTTT.

This clone was picked up a small number of times. The chain has TRBV27 and TRBJ2-7, with TRBD1 as a possible D gene (6 bases). Trimming stripped 5 bases from V and 1 base from J, with 12 bases between. This CDR3 is 14 amino acids long. CDR1 and CDR2 (germline): MNHEY, SMNVEV (reference sequence). The CDR3 bases are TGTGCCAGCAGTGTCGGACAGTATTCCTACGAGCAGTACTTC. Protein sequence: CASSVGQYSYEQYF.

The V gene is TRBV5-4, the J gene TRBJ1-2, with 11 bases matching TRBD1. Per the germline V gene, CDR1 is SGHNT and CDR2 is YYREEE (reference sequence). V shed 4 bases and J 2 bases; nucleotides not matched to a gene: 7. This CDR3 is 16 amino acids long. The CDR3 loop is CASSTGQGATNYGYTF. The CDR3 DNA follows: TGTGCCAGCAGCACCGGACAGGGGGCGACGAACTATGGCTACACCTTC.

Concerning this clone itself: This may arise from a read error, as a much more abundant clone is one base away. The chain is built from TRBV7-9 and TRBJ2-7; no definite D call. The CDR3 loop spans 11 amino acids. Germline V lookup: CDR1 SEHNR, CDR2 FQNEAQ (reference sequence). Deletions cut 2 bases from V and 3 bases from J, with 2 bases between. The CDR3 DNA follows: TGTGCCAGCAGCTTAAACTACGAGCAGTACTTC. Its protein product is CASSLNYEQYF.

V is TRBV2 and J is TRBJ1-4, with D possibly matching TRBD1 (6 bases). V gave up 6 bases and J gave up 3 bases, with 20 bases separating them. The CDR3 totals 17 residues. Germline CDR1 and CDR2: SNHLY and FYNNEI. The CDR3 is CASSTQQGGKSNEKLFF. CDR3 coding DNA: TGTGCCAGCAGCACCCAACAGGGTGGCAAGTCTAATGAAAAACTGTTTTTT.

This chain links TRBV5-4 with TRBJ2-3; D could derive from TRBD1 or TRBD2 (5 bases each). The V end was cut by 0 bases, the J end by 0 bases, with 11 bases between. The CDR3 spans 16 residues. Germline-derived CDR1 and CDR2 are SGHNT and YYREEE (reference sequence). The CDR3 sequence is CASSLGGGSSTDTQYF. The CDR3 DNA follows: TGTGCCAGCAGCTTGGGGGGCGGGTCTAGCACAGATACGCAGTATTTT.

The chain joins TRBV6-1 to TRBJ1-2; D is uncertain. Germline V CDR1 and CDR2: MNHNS, SASEGT. This CDR3 region has 14 residues. Trimming took off 4 bases at V and 1 base at J, with 10 bases between the two ends. The CDR3 here is CASSAGSSNYGYTF. In nucleotides, the CDR3 is TGTGCCAGCAGTGCCGGGAGCAGTAACTATGGCTACACCTTC.

The CDR3 DNA is TGTGCCAGCAGCGTAGATCCAGCGGGATTATACAATGAGCAGTTCTTC. Protein product: CASSVDPAGLYNEQFF. The V and J genes are TRBV9 and TRBJ2-1, with 7 bases matching TRBD2. The trim removed 0 bases at V and 4 bases at J, leaving 7 bases unmatched. The germline V gene has CDR1 SGDLS and CDR2 YYNGEE. CDR3 length equals 16 residues.

In DNA, the CDR3 is TGTGCCAGCAGCTTAGGAGGGACGCGGAAGGGCTACACCTTC. Encoded protein: CASSLGGTRKGYTF. The chain combines TRBV7-2 with TRBJ1-2; a weak D match, TRBD1 (5 bases). V lost 1 base, J lost 8 bases, and 14 bases lay in between. The CDR3 spans 14 residues. Germline CDR1 and CDR2: SGHTA and FQGNSA.

The V and J genes are TRBV11-3 and TRBJ1-3, with TRBD1 as a possible D gene (5 bases). The CDR3 covers 15 residues. The germline CDR1 and CDR2 sequences are SGHNT and YENEEA. V dropped 1 base and J dropped 4 bases, with 11 bases sitting between them. CDR3 sequence reads: CASSLVGTSGNTIYF. The DNA for the CDR3 is TGTGCCAGCAGCTTAGTCGGGACCTCCGGAAACACCATATATTTT.

The chain uses TRBV5-1 and TRBJ2-3, with TRBD1 matching 9 bases. This CDR3 is 17 amino acids long. J gave up 0 bases and V 4 bases, and 9 bases lay outside the gene matches. Per the germline V gene, CDR1 is SGHRS and CDR2 is YFSETQ. The DNA for the CDR3 is TGCGCCAGCAGCCTGGACAGGGGATTTACTAGCACAGATACGCAGTATTTT. Its translation: CASSLDRGFTSTDTQYF.

The genes are TRBV27 and TRBJ2-7, with TRBD1 matching 7 bases. The V gene's germline CDR1 is MNHEY and CDR2 SMNVEV (reference sequence). Trimming cost V 9 bases and J 3 bases; bases outside gene matches: 20. The CDR3 runs to 17 residues. The CDR3 DNA reads TGTGCCAGACAGTCAAACAAGGCACCGGGACAGTACTACGAGCAGTACTTC. Translated, it gives CARQSNKAPGQYYEQYF.

The chain joins TRBV2 to TRBJ2-3; TRBD2 aligns across 7 bases. The CDR3 spans 14 residues. Germline CDR1 SNHLY, CDR2 FYNNEI. As DNA, the CDR3 is TGTGCACATTCGAGCGGGACTAGCACAGATACGCAGTATTTT. As protein: CAHSSGTSTDTQYF.

CDR3 amino acids: CASRNRANYGYTF. CDR3 nucleotides: TGTGCCAGCAGGAATAGAGCTAACTATGGCTACACCTTC. This sequence joins TRBV5-6 and TRBJ1-2; D unresolved. Germline V gives CDR1 SGHDT, CDR2 YYEEEE. CDR3 length equals 13 residues. The V end lost 5 bases, the J end lost 0 bases, and 8 bases lay between the germline ends. The full variable domain, its missing parts supplied by reference TRBV5-6 and TRBJ1-2, is DAGVTQSPTHLIKTRGQQVTLRCSPKSGHDTVSWYQQALGQGPQFIFQYYEEEERQRGNFPDRFSGHQFPNYSSELNVNALLLGDSALYLCASRNRANYGYTFGSGTRLTVV.

The rearrangement uses TRBV13 and TRBJ2-1; possibly TRBD2 for D (6 bases). CDR3 length: 18 residues. Germline V gives CDR1 PRHDT, CDR2 FYEKMQ (reference sequence). V was shortened by 4 bases and J by 1 base, with 20 bases between the two germline ends. This CDR3 is CASSWGAGLSISYNEQFF. The CDR3 DNA reads as TGTGCCAGCAGCTGGGGCGCGGGACTCTCTATTTCCTACAATGAGCAGTTCTTC.